Given below is one T cell receptor (beta chain) in context. This entry comes from a study of radiotherapy plus CTLA-4 blockade in lung cancer. Profiling relied on immunoSEQ multiplex PCR, and the TCRdb table lists in-frame clones only, not all of them. Of about 95,000 clones listed, roughly four fifths are singletons. The source material was peripheral blood, sampled from a patient treated with radiotherapy plus ipilimumab. This sequence was found in a human donor with non-small cell lung cancer who had stable disease on radiotherapy plus ipilimumab.

The CDR3, as DNA: TGTGCCAGCAGCTTAGGCGGGGGGGCGAACACTGAAGCTTTCTTT. Translated: CASSLGGGANTEAFF. The chain combines TRBV7-9 with TRBJ1-1; D possibly corresponds to TRBD1 (6 bases). The V and J ends lost 1 base and 1 base respectively, with 10 bases between them. CDR1 SEHNR and CDR2 FQNEAQ come from the germline V gene (reference sequence). The CDR3 is made up of 15 amino acids.